This T cell receptor (beta chain) was obtained from a study of human T cells and chemical hapten exposure. About the research overall: Minor volume differences among pooled libraries chiefly drove per-sample TCR yield variation. Whole-study findings and limits: There was no change with DPC sensitization in TCRs above 1 in 1000 frequency.

This clonotype was observed at least ten times. Its specificity is unknown. The CDR3 spans 14 residues. Per the germline V gene, CDR1 is SGHRS and CDR2 is YFSETQ. The V and J ends lost 1 base and 7 bases respectively, with 11 bases between them. As the library was built, unique molecular identifiers were attached to individual cDNA molecules. One entry per CDR3 protein results from TCRdb running MiXCR on the RACE reads. The repertoire holds 50,000 to 70,000 distinct CDR3 sequences, with roughly 6.6% as singletons. Time point indicated: healthy volunteer bleed at 6 weeks. It was unfractionated whole blood from which total RNA was extracted.

Sequenced input: whole blood. This TCR was sampled from a female donor in good health. Some clones in this sample may be carry-over from other donors' samples. The chain is built from TRBV5-1 and TRBJ2-2, with D tentatively TRBD1 (6 bases). The CDR3 spells CASSLTGTSGELFF. CDR3 bases: TGCGCCAGCAGCTTGACAGGGACGAGCGGGGAGCTGTTTTTT.